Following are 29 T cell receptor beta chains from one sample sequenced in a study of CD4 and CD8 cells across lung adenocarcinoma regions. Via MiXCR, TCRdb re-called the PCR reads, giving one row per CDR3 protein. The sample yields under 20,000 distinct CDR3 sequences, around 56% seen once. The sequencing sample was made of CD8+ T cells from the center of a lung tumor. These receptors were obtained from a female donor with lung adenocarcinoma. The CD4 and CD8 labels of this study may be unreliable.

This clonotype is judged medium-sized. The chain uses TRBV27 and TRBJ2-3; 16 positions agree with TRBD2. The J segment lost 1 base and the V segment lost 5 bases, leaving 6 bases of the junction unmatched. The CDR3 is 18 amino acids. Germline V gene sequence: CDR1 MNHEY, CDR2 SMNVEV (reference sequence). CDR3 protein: CASSTGLAGGIGTDTQYF. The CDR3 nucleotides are TGTGCCAGCAGTACGGGACTAGCGGGGGGGATCGGCACAGATACGCAGTATTTT.

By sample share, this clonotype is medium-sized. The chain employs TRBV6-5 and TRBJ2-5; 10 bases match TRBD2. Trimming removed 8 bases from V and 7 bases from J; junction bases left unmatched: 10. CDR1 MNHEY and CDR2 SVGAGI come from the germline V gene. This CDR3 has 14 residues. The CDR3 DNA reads TGTGCCAGCGTAGCGGGAGGCCTCCGGGGGACCCAGTACTTC. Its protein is CASVAGGLRGTQYF.

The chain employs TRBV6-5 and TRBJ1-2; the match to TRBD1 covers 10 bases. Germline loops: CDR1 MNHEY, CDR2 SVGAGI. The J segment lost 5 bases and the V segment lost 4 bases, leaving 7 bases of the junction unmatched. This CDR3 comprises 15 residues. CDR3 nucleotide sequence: TGTGCCAGCAGTTCCAGGGACAGGGGAATTTATGGCTACACCTTC. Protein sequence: CASSSRDRGIYGYTF.

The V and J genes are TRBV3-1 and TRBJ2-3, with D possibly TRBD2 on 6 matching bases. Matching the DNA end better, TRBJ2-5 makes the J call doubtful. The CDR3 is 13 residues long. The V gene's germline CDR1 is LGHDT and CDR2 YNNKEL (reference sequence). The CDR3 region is CASSLGRAGTQYF. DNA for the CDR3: TGTGCCAGCAGCCTGGGACGAGCGGGGACCCAGTACTTC.

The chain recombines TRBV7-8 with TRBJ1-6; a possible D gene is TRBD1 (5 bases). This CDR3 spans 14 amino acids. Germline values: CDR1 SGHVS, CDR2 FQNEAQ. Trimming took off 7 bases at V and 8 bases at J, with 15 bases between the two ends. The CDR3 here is CASNKGFRDSPLHF. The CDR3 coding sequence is TGTGCCAGCAACAAAGGGTTCAGGGATTCACCCCTCCACTTT.

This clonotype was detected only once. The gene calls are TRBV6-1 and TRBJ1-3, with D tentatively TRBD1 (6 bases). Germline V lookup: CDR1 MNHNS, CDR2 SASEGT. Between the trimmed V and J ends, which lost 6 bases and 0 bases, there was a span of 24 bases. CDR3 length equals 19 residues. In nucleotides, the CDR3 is TGTGCCAGCAGACCCGGCCAGTTTGTCGGGGGCCCCTCTGGAAACACCATATATTTT. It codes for CASRPGQFVGGPSGNTIYF.

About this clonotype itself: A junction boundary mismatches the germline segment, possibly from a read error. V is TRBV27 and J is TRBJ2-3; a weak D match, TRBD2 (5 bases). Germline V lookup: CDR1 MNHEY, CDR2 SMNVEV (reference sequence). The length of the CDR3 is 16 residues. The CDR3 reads CASTSWRVTATDTQYF. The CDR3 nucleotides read TGTGCCAGCACCTCTTGGCGGGTGACTGCCACAGATACGCAGTACTTT.

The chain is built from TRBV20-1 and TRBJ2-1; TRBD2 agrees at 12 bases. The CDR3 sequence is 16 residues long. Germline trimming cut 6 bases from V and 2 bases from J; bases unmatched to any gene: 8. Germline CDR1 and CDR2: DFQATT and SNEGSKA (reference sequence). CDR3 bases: TGCAGTGCATCTACTAGCGGGAGGTCTACCTACAATGAGCAGTTCTTC. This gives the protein CSASTSGRSTYNEQFF.

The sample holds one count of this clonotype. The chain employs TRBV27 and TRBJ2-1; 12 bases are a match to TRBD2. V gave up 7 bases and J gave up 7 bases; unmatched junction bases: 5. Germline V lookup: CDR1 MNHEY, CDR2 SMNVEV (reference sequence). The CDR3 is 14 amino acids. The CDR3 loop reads CASKRLAGVNEQFF. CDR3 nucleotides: TGTGCCAGCAAGCGACTAGCGGGGGTAAATGAGCAGTTCTTC.

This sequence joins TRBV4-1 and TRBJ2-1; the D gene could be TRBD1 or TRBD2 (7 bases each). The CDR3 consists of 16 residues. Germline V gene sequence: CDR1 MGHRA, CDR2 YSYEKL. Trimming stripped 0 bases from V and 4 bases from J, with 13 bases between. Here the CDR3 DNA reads TGCGCCAGCAGCCAAGACGCAGGGGGGGGATACAATGAGCAGTTCTTC. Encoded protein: CASSQDAGGGYNEQFF.

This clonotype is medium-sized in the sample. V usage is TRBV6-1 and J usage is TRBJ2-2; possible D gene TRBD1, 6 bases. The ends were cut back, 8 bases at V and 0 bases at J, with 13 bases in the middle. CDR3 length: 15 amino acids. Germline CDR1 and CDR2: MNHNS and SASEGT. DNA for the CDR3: TGTGCCAGCCGTCTCCAGGGGCCGAACACCGGGGAGCTGTTTTTT. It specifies CASRLQGPNTGELFF.

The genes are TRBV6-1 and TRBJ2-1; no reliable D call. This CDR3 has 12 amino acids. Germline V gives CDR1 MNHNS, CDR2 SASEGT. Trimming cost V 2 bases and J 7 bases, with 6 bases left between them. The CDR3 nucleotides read TGTGCCAGCAGTGAATTAGGGAATGAGCAGTTCTTC. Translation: CASSELGNEQFF.

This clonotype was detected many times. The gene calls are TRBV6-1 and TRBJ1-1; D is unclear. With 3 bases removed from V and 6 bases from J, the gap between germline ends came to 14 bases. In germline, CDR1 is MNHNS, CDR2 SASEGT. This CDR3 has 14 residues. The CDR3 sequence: CASSEFRVRAEAFF. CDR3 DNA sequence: TGTGCCAGCAGTGAGTTTCGGGTCCGGGCTGAAGCTTTCTTT.

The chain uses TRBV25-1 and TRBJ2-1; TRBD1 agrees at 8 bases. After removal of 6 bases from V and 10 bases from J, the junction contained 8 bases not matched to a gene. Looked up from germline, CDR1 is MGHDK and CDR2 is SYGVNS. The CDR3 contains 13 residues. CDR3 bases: TGTGCCAGCAGCATACAGGGGGTAAAAGAGCAGTTCTTC. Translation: CASSIQGVKEQFF. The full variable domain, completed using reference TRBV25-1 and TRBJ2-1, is EADIYQTPRYLVIGTGKKITLECSQTMGHDKMYWYQQDPGMELHLIHYSYGVNSTEKGDLSSESTVSRIRTEHFPLTLESARPSHTSQYLCASSIQGVKEQFFGPGTRLTVL.

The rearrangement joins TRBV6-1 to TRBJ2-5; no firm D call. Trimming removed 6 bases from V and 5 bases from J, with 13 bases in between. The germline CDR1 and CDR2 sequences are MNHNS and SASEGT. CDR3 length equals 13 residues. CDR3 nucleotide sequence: TGTGCCAGCAGAGATCCTCGGTGGGAGACCCAGTACTTC. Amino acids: CASRDPRWETQYF.

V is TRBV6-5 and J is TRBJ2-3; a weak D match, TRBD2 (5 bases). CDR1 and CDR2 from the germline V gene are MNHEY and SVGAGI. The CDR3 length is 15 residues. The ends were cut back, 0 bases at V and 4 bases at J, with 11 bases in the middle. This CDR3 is CASSYSQSGPDTQYF. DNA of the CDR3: TGTGCCAGCAGTTACTCGCAAAGCGGCCCAGATACGCAGTATTTT.

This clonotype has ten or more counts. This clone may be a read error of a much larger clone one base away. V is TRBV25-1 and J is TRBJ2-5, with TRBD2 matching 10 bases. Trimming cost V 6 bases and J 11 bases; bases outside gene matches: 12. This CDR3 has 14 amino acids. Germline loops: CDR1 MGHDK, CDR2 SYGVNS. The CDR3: CASRNLAGVGEQYF. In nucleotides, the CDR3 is TGTGCCAGCAGAAACCTAGCGGGAGTGGGGGAGCAGTACTTC. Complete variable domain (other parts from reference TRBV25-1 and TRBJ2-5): EADIYQTPRYLVIGTGKKITLECSQTMGHDKMYWYQQDPGMELHLIHYSYGVNSTEKGDLSSESTVSRIRTEHFPLTLESARPSHTSQYLCASRNLAGVGEQYFGPGTRLLVL.

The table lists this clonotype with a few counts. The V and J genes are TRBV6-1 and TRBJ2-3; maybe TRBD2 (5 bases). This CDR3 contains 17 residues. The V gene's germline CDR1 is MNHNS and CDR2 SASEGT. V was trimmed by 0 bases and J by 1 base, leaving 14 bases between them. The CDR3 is CASSEALVGLGTDTQYF. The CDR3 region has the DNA TGTGCCAGCAGTGAAGCATTGGTAGGACTCGGCACAGATACGCAGTATTTT.

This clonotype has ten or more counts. In DNA form, the CDR3 reads TGTGCCAGCAGTCATAGACAGTACAATGAGCAGTTCTTC. Protein sequence: CASSHRQYNEQFF. The rearrangement uses TRBV6-1 and TRBJ2-1; D possibly corresponds to TRBD1 (5 bases). The CDR3 is made up of 13 amino acids. Trimming cost V 5 bases and J 4 bases, with 9 bases left between them. The germline CDR1 and CDR2 sequences are MNHNS and SASEGT.

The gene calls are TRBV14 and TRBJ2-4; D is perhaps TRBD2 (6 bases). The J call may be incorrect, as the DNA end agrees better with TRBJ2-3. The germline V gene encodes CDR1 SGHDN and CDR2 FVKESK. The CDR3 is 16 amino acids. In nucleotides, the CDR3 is TGTGCCAGCAGCGGCTCGGGGCGGGGAGCCAAAAACATGCAGTATTTT. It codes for CASSGSGRGAKNMQYF.

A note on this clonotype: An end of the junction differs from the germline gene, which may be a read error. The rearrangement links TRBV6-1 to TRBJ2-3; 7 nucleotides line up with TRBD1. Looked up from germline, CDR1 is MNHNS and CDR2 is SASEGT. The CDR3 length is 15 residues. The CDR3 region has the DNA TGTGCCAGCACCCCTAAACAGGGGAGCACCGATAAGCAGTATTTT. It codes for CASTPKQGSTDKQYF.

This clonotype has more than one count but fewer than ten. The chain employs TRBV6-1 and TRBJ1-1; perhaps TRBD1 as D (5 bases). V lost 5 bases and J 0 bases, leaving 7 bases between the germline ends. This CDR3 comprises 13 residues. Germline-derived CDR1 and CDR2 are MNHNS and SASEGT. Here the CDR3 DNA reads TGTGCCAGCAGTAGACAGTTGAACACTGAAGCTTTCTTT. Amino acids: CASSRQLNTEAFF.

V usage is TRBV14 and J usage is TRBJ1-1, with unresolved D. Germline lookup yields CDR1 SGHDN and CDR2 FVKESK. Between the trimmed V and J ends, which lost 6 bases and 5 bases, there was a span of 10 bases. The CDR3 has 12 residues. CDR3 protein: CASSVVTTEAFF. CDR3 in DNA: TGTGCCAGCAGTGTAGTGACGACTGAAGCTTTCTTT.

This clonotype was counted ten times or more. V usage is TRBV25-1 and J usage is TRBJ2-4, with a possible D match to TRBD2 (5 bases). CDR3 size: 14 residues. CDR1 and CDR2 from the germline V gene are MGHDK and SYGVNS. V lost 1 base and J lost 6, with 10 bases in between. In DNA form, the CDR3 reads TGTGCCAGCAGTGAATTTCGGGAAGGAAACATTCAGTACTTC. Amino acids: CASSEFREGNIQYF.

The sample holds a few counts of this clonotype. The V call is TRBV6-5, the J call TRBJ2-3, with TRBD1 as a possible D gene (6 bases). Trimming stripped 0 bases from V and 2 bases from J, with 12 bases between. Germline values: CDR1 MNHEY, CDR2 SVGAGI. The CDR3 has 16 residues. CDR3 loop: CASSYSFQGNTDTQYF. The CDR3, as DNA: TGTGCCAGCAGTTACTCGTTTCAGGGGAACACAGATACGCAGTATTTT.

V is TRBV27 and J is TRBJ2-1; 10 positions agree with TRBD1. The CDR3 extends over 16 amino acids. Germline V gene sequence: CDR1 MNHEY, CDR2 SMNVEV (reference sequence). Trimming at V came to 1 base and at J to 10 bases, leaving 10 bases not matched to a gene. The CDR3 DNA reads TGTGCCAGCAGTTTATTTTTAGGGACAGGGGCTGTCGAGCAGTTCTTC. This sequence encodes CASSLFLGTGAVEQFF.

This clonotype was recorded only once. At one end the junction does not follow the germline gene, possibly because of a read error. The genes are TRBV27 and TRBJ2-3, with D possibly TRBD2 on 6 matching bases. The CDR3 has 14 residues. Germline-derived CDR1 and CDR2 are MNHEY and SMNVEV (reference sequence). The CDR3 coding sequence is TGTGCGGGCAGCGGGCGACGGGGAAGCGAGACGCAGTATTTC. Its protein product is CAGSGRRGSETQYF.

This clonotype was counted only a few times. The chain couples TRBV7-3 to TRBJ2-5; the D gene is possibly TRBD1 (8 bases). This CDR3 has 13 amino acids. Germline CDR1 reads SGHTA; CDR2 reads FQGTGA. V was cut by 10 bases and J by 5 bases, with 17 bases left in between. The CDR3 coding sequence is TGTGCCATCACCCACAGGGGGGGGGAGACCCAGTACTTC. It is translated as CAITHRGGETQYF. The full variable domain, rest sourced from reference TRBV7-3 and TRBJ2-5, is GAGVSQTPSNKVTEKGKYVELRCDPISGHTALYWYRQSLGQGPEFLIYFQGTGAADDSGLPNDRFFAVRPEGSVSTLKIQRTERGDSAVYLCAITHRGGETQYFGPGTRLLVL.

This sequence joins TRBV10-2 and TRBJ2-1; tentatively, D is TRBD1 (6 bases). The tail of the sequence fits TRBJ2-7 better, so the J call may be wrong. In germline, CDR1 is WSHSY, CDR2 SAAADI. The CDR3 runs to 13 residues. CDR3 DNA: TGCGCCAGCCGCAGGGGAACAAACTACGAGCAGTACTTC. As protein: CASRRGTNYEQYF.